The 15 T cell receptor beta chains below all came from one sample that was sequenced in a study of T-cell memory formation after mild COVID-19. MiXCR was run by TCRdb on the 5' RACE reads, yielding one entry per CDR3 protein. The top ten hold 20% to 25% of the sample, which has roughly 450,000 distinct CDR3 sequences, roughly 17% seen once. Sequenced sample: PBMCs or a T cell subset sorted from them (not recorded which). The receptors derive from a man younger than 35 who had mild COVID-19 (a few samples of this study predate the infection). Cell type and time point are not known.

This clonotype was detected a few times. This CDR3 is CSARDRDYMNTGELFF. The CDR3 nucleotides read TGCAGTGCTAGAGACCGGGACTACATGAACACCGGGGAGCTGTTTTTT. The chain is built from TRBV20-1 and TRBJ2-2, with 7 bases identical to TRBD2. CDR1 is DFQATT and CDR2 is SNEGSKA in the germline V gene (reference sequence). The CDR3 is 16 amino acids. The V gene end was trimmed by 0 bases and the J gene end by 1 base; junction bases not matched to a gene: 5.

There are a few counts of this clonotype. CDR3 coding DNA: TGCGCCAGCAGCACTTTCCAGCCCGGCGGGGCGGATGGCTACACCTTC. The encoded protein is CASSTFQPGGADGYTF. This chain uses TRBV4-1 with TRBJ1-2; tentatively, D is TRBD1 (5 bases). The CDR3 runs 16 residues. Trimming cost V 5 bases and J 6 bases, with 22 bases left between them. CDR1 MGHRA and CDR2 YSYEKL come from the germline V gene.

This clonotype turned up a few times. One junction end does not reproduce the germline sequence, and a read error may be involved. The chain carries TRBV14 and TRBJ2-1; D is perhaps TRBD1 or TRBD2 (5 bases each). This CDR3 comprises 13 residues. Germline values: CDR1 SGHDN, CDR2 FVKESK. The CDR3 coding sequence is TGTGCCAGCAGCCAGGGGGATTACAGTGAGCAGTTCTTC. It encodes CASSQGDYSEQFF.

As DNA, the CDR3 is TGTGCCAGCAGCCCCACTAGCGGGGGCTTGAGGAGCCACGAGCAGTACTTC. As protein: CASSPTSGGLRSHEQYF. The V gene is TRBV7-2, the J gene TRBJ2-7; 11 bases align to TRBD2. V gave up 5 bases and J gave up 5 bases; unmatched junction bases: 14. This CDR3 spans 17 amino acids. Germline CDR1 SGHTA, CDR2 FQGNSA.

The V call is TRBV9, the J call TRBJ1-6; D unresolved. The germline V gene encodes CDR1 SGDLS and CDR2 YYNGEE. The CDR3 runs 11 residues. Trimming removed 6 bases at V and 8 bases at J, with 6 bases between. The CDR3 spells CASICDSPLHF. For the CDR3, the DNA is TGTGCCAGCATCTGTGATTCACCCCTCCACTTT.

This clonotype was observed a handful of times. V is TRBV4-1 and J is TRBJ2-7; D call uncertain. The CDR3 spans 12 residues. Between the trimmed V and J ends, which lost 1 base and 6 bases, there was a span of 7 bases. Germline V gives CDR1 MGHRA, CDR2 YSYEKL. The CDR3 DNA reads TGCGCCAGCAGCCAAGCGTGGGGCGAGCAGTACTTC. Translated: CASSQAWGEQYF.

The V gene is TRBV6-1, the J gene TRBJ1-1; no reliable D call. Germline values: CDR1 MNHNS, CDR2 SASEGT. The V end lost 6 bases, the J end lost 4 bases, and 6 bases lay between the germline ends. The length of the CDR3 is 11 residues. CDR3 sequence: CASSMATEAFF. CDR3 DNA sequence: TGTGCCAGCAGCATGGCCACTGAAGCTTTCTTT.

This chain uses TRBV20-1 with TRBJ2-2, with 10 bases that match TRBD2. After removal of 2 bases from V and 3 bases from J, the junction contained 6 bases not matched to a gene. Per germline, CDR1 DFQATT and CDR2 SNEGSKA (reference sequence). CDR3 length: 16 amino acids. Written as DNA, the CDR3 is TGCAGTGCTAGAAAAGCGGGGGGGCAGGACACCGGGGAGCTGTTTTTT. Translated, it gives CSARKAGGQDTGELFF.

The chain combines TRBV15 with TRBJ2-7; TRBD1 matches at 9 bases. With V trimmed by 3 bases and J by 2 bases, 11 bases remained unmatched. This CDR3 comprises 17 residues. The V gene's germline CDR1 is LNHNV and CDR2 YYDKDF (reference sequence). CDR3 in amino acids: CATSSLVGDREAYEQYF. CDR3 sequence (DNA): TGTGCCACCAGCAGCCTAGTGGGGGACAGGGAAGCCTACGAGCAGTACTTC.

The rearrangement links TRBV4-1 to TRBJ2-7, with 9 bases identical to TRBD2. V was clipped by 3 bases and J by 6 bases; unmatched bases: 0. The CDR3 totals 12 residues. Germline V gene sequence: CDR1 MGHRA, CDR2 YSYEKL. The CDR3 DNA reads TGCGCCAGCAGCCAGGGACTAGCCGAGCAGTACTTC. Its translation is CASSQGLAEQYF.

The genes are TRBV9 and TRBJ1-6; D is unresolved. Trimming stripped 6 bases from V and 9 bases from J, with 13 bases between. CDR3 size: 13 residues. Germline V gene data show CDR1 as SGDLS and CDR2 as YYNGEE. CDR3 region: CASTLGEGSPLHF. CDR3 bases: TGTGCCAGCACCCTCGGAGAGGGTTCACCCCTCCACTTT.

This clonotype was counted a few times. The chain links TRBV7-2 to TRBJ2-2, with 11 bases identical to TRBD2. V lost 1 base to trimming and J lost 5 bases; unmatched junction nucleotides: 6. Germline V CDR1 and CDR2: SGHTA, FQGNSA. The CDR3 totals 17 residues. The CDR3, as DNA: TGTGCCAGCAGCTTAGTCCTAGCGGGGGGCGCGACCGGGGAGCTGTTTTTT. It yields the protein CASSLVLAGGATGELFF. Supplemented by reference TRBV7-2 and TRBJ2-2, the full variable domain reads GAGVSQSPSNKVTEKGKDVELRCDPISGHTALYWYRQSLGQGLEFLIYFQGNSAPDKSGLPSDRFSAERTGGSVSTLTIQRTQQEDSAVYLCASSLVLAGGATGELFFGEGSRLTVL.

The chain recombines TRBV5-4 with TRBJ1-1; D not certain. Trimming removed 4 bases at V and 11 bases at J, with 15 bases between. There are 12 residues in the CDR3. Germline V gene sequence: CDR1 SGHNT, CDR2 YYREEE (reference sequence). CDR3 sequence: CASSLDSIGAFF. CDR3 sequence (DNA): TGTGCCAGCAGCCTGGACTCCATAGGGGCTTTCTTT.

In DNA form, the CDR3 reads TGTGCCAGCAGCTTATGGCGGGGGGACCAAGAGACCCAGTACTTC. Translated, it gives CASSLWRGDQETQYF. V gene TRBV7-9 combines with J gene TRBJ2-5; 8 nucleotides line up with TRBD2. The length of the CDR3 is 15 residues. The junction had 2 bases not matched to a gene; V was cut back by 2 bases and J by 0 bases. Per germline, CDR1 SEHNR and CDR2 FQNEAQ (reference sequence). The full variable domain, with the rest looked up from reference TRBV7-9 and TRBJ2-5, is DTGVSQNPRHKITKRGQNVTFRCDPISEHNRLYWYRQTLGQGPEFLTYFQNEAQLEKSRLLSDRFSAERPKGSFSTLEIQRTEQGDSAMYLCASSLWRGDQETQYFGPGTRLLVL.

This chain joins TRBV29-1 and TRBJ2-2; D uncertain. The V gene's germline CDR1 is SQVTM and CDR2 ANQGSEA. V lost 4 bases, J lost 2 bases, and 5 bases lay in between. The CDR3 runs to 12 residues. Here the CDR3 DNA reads TGCAGCGTTGGGGGTAACACCGGGGAGCTGTTTTTT. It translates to CSVGGNTGELFF.